This T cell receptor (beta chain) came from a study of T cells in Graves' hyperthyroidism and ophthalmopathy. Ten or more counts support this clonotype. Amplified regions were TCR beta CDR3 sequences from RNA transcripts. The TCR CDR3 first-round RT-PCR relied on the HTBI primer set. TCRdb reprocessed the multiplex PCR reads via MiXCR and lists one record per CDR3 protein. The sample has 300,000 to 400,000 distinct CDR3 sequences; approximately 13% are singletons. The CDR3 covers 14 residues. Trimming cost V 4 bases and J 8 bases; bases outside gene matches: 8. The germline V gene encodes CDR1 LGHDT and CDR2 YNNKEL (reference sequence).

Sequencing was done on a sample of blood. This sequence joins TRBV3-1 and TRBJ2-5; 9 bases match TRBD2. This receptor was identified in a woman between 55 and 75 years old with Graves' hyperthyroidism. The CDR3 is CASSPRGSGGTQYF. CDR3 DNA sequence: TGTGCCAGCAGCCCAAGGGGTAGCGGGGGCACCCAGTACTTC.